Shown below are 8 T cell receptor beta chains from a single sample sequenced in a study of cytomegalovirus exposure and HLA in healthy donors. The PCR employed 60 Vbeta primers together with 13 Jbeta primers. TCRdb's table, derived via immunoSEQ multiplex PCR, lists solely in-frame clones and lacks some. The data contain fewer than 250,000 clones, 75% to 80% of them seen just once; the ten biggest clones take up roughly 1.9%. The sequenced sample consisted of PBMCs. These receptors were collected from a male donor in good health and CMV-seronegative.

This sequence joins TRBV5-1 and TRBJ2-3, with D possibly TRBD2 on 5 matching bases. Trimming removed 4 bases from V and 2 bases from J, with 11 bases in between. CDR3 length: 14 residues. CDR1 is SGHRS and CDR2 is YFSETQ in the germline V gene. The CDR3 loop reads CASSHGAVTDTQYF. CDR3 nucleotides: TGCGCCAGCAGCCACGGAGCGGTCACAGATACGCAGTATTTT. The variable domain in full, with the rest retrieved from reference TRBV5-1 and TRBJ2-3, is KAGVTQTPRYLIKTRGQQVTLSCSPISGHRSVSWYQQTPGQGLQFLFEYFSETQRNKGNFPGRFSGRQFSNSRSEMNVSTLELGDSALYLCASSHGAVTDTQYFGPGTRLTVL.

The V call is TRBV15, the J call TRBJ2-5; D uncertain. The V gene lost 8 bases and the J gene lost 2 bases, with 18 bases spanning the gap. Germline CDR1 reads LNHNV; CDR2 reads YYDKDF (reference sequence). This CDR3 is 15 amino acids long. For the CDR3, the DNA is TGTGCCACCCGCTCCCCTCCAGCGTCACAAGAGACCCAGTACTTC. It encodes CATRSPPASQETQYF.

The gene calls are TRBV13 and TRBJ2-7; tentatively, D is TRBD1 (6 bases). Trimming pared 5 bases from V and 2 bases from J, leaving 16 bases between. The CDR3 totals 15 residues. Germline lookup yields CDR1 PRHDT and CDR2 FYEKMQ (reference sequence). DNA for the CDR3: TGTGCCAGCAGCGCCGGACAGTCGCGGACCTACGAGCAGTACTTC. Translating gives CASSAGQSRTYEQYF.

CDR3 DNA sequence: TGTGCCAGCAATCGACAGGGTTTCAATCAGCCCCAGCATTTT. Its protein product is CASNRQGFNQPQHF. This chain links TRBV27 with TRBJ1-5; 7 bases match TRBD1. Germline V gives CDR1 MNHEY, CDR2 SMNVEV (reference sequence). The CDR3 is 14 amino acids. V trimming: 7 bases; J trimming: 3 bases; junction bases outside the gene matches: 6.

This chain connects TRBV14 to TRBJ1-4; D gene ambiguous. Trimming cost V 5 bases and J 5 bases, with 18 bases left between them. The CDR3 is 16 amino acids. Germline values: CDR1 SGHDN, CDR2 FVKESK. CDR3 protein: CASSFGSALYNEKLFF. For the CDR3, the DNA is TGTGCCAGCAGCTTCGGAAGCGCCCTTTACAATGAAAAACTGTTTTTT. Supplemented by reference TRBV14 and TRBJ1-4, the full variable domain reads EAGVTQFPSHSVIEKGQTVTLRCDPISGHDNLYWYRRVMGKEIKFLLHFVKESKQDESGMPNNRFLAERTGGTYSTLKVQPAELEDSGVYFCASSFGSALYNEKLFFGSGTQLSVL.

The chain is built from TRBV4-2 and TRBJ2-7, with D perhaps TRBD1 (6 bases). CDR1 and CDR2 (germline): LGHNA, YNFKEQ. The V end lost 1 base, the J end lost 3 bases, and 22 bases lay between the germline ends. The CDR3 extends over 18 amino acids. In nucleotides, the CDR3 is TGTGCCAGCAGCCAAGCCATGGGACCTCAGGGGCCCAACTACGAGCAGTACTTC. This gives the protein CASSQAMGPQGPNYEQYF.

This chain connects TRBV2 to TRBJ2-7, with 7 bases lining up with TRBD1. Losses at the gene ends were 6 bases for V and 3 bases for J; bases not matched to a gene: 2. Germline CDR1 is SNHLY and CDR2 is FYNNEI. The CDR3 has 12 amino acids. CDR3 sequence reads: CASRTGNYEQYF. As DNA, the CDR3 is TGTGCCAGCAGGACAGGGAACTACGAGCAGTACTTC.

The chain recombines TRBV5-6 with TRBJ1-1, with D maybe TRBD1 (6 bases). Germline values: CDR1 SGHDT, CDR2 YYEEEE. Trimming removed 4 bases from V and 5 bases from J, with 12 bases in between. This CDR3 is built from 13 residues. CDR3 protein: CASSPQGRTEAFF. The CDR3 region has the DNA TGTGCCAGCAGCCCGCAGGGGCGAACTGAAGCTTTCTTT. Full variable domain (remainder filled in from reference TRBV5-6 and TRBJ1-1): DAGVTQSPTHLIKTRGQQVTLRCSPKSGHDTVSWYQQALGQGPQFIFQYYEEEERQRGNFPDRFSGHQFPNYSSELNVNALLLGDSALYLCASSPQGRTEAFFGQGTRLTVV.